Listed here are 30 T cell receptor beta chains from one sample, sequenced in a study of CD8 T cells in ankylosing spondylitis. Study-level findings and limits: A TCR beta motif made of several highly homologous variants seemed typical of ankylosing spondylitis blood.

TCRdb ran MiXCR on the 5' RACE reads and lists one entry per CDR3 protein. The sample holds hundreds of thousands of distinct CDR3 sequences, 12% seen once. These TCRs are of unknown antigen specificity. The sample taken for sequencing was blood, either unsorted or a sorted T cell fraction (not recorded which). Receptors were obtained from a male donor with ankylosing spondylitis.

This sequence joins TRBV5-1 and TRBJ2-2; D ambiguous. The CDR3 extends over 14 amino acids. CDR1 SGHRS and CDR2 YFSETQ come from the germline V gene. Trimming removed 4 bases at V and 7 bases at J, with 14 bases between. The CDR3 spells CASSPWTADGELFF. The CDR3 coding sequence is TGCGCCAGCAGCCCCTGGACGGCCGACGGGGAGCTGTTTTTT.

This clonotype was counted many times. At one boundary the junction diverges from the germline segment, which might be a read error. The chain joins TRBV7-2 to TRBJ2-1; D gene ambiguous. This CDR3 spans 13 amino acids. Germline assignment: CDR1 SGHTA and CDR2 FQGNSA. The CDR3 nucleotides read TGTGCCAGCAGCTTAGGGACGACCAATGCGCAGTTCTTC. As protein: CASSLGTTNAQFF.

This clonotype was found many times. V and J are TRBV5-1 and TRBJ2-3, with a weak D call TRBD2 (6 bases). The CDR3 has 14 amino acids. Germline V gives CDR1 SGHRS, CDR2 YFSETQ. With 4 bases removed from V and 0 bases from J, the gap between germline ends came to 9 bases. CDR3 DNA sequence: TGCGCCAGCAGCCCTAGCGCGAGCACAGATACGCAGTATTTT. Its translation is CASSPSASTDTQYF.

There are many counts of this clonotype. The chain employs TRBV7-9 and TRBJ1-2; D not resolved. Trimming shortened V by 3 bases and J by 4 bases, and 6 bases separated the two germline ends. Germline CDR1 SEHNR, CDR2 FQNEAQ (reference sequence). The CDR3 has 12 amino acids. The CDR3 loop is CASSFGLYGYTF. CDR3 sequence (DNA): TGTGCCAGCAGCTTTGGTCTCTATGGCTACACCTTC.

The chain is built from TRBV6-5 and TRBJ2-2; TRBD1 is a possible D gene (6 bases). V was clipped by 2 bases and J by 1 base, with 8 bases between them. Germline V gene data show CDR1 as MNHEY and CDR2 as SVGAGI. This CDR3 has 15 residues. The CDR3 here is CASSYGGVNTGELFF. CDR3 bases: TGTGCCAGCAGTTACGGGGGCGTGAACACCGGGGAGCTGTTTTTT.

In its sample, this clonotype was seen a few times. J is TRBJ2-3 and V is TRBV20-1; 8 bases agree with TRBD2. Trimming cost V 6 bases and J 4 bases; bases outside gene matches: 3. The V gene's germline CDR1 is DFQATT and CDR2 SNEGSKA (reference sequence). This CDR3 is 12 amino acids long. CDR3 in DNA: TGCAGTGCAAATAGCGGGGCAGATACGCAGTATTTT. Translated, it gives CSANSGADTQYF.

This clonotype was observed a few times. The chain links TRBV7-3 to TRBJ2-1, with 7 bases that match TRBD1. The CDR3 consists of 17 residues. Germline-derived CDR1 and CDR2 are SGHTA and FQGTGA. With V trimmed by 0 bases and J by 4 bases, 9 bases remained unmatched. CDR3 loop: CASSLTPPGQQYNEQFF. The CDR3 region has the DNA TGTGCCAGCAGCTTAACCCCGCCGGGACAGCAATACAATGAGCAGTTCTTC.

This clonotype turned up a few times. The chain has TRBV30 and TRBJ2-3; no definite D call. CDR3 length: 12 residues. Trimming shortened V by 2 bases and J by 5 bases, and 8 bases separated the two germline ends. Germline lookup yields CDR1 GTSNPN and CDR2 SVGIG (reference sequence). The CDR3 bases are TGTGCCTGGAGTCCGAAAGTAGATACGCAGTATTTT. Amino acid sequence: CAWSPKVDTQYF.

The chain joins TRBV29-1 to TRBJ2-1; 7 bases match TRBD2. CDR3 length equals 16 residues. Trimming took 2 bases from V and 3 from J; bases not matched to a gene: 10. Germline-derived CDR1 and CDR2 are SQVTM and ANQGSEA. As DNA, the CDR3 is TGCAGCGTTGAATTGGGGAGGGAGGGCCGCTACAATGAGCAGTTCTTC. It specifies CSVELGREGRYNEQFF.

This clonotype came up a few times. This chain joins TRBV4-1 and TRBJ1-5; D is unclear. The V gene's germline CDR1 is MGHRA and CDR2 YSYEKL. Trimming took 4 bases from V and 9 from J, leaving 13 bases between them. The CDR3 has 13 amino acids. The CDR3 region has the DNA TGCGCCAGCAGCCTCTCGGACCGACGGCCCCAGCATTTT. Translation: CASSLSDRRPQHF.

The CDR3 loop reads CASSFGPNNGYTF. The CDR3 bases are TGTGCCAGCAGCTTCGGACCCAACAACGGCTACACCTTC. This chain connects TRBV7-2 to TRBJ1-2; D is undetermined. Trimming cost V 3 bases and J 8 bases, with 13 bases left between them. The CDR3 is made up of 13 amino acids. The germline V gene encodes CDR1 SGHTA and CDR2 FQGNSA.

This chain connects TRBV11-2 to TRBJ2-7, with 10 nucleotides matching TRBD1. Unmatched junction bases numbered 6, after V lost 8 bases and J lost 5 bases. Per the germline V gene, CDR1 is SGHAT and CDR2 is FQNNGV. The CDR3 is made up of 13 amino acids. DNA for the CDR3: TGTGCCAGCCGATGGACAGGGGGACACGAGCAGTACTTC. It is translated as CASRWTGGHEQYF.

This clonotype has just a few counts. The chain carries TRBV20-1 and TRBJ2-7, with D possibly TRBD1 on 5 matching bases. Trimming left V 2 bases short and J 5 bases short, with 22 bases between. CDR3 length: 16 amino acids. Germline values: CDR1 DFQATT, CDR2 SNEGSKA (reference sequence). CDR3 sequence: CSARRIDSGPIDEQYF. Written as DNA, the CDR3 is TGCAGTGCTAGAAGAATAGACAGTGGGCCTATCGACGAGCAGTACTTC.

This clonotype was counted only a few times. CDR3 bases: TGTGCCAGCAGTGAAGCGCGACAGGTATCCTACGAGCAGTACTTC. Its translation is CASSEARQVSYEQYF. This chain uses TRBV2 with TRBJ2-7, with D possibly TRBD1 on 6 matching bases. This CDR3 spans 15 amino acids. The germline CDR1 and CDR2 sequences are SNHLY and FYNNEI. Trimming removed 0 bases at V and 1 base at J, with 10 bases between.

This clonotype showed up just a few times. V is TRBV20-1 and J is TRBJ2-5; D remains unclear. Germline lookup yields CDR1 DFQATT and CDR2 SNEGSKA (reference sequence). V was pared by 0 bases and J by 3 bases, with 8 bases between. The CDR3 consists of 13 residues. The CDR3 coding sequence is TGCAGTGCTAGAGATAATCCGGAAGAGACCCAGTACTTC. Encoded protein: CSARDNPEETQYF.

This clonotype was seen ten or more times. The V call is TRBV5-1, the J call TRBJ1-6; D is unresolved. V gave up 4 bases and J gave up 7 bases, with 9 bases separating them. This CDR3 region has 13 residues. The germline V gene has CDR1 SGHRS and CDR2 YFSETQ. The CDR3 loop is CASSEGDNSPLHF. The CDR3 DNA reads TGCGCCAGCAGCGAAGGTGACAATTCACCCCTCCACTTT.

This clonotype was detected many times. This chain joins TRBV29-1 and TRBJ1-1; 7 bases agree with TRBD1. The CDR3 consists of 12 residues. Losses at the gene ends were 4 bases for V and 4 bases for J; bases not matched to a gene: 3. Germline lookup yields CDR1 SQVTM and CDR2 ANQGSEA. For the CDR3, the DNA is TGCAGCGTTGCGGACAGGTCCACTGAAGCTTTCTTT. It yields the protein CSVADRSTEAFF.

This clonotype was seen repeatedly, ten times or more. The chain employs TRBV20-1 and TRBJ2-2; the D gene is possibly TRBD1 (6 bases). V was pared by 6 bases and J by 6 bases, with 14 bases between. CDR1 is DFQATT, CDR2 SNEGSKA, per germline (reference sequence). The CDR3 spans 13 residues. Here the CDR3 reads CSAVKQGSGELFF. The CDR3 nucleotides read TGCAGTGCCGTTAAACAGGGTTCCGGGGAGCTGTTTTTT.

This clonotype was observed a handful of times. CDR3 residues: CASGSTDETQYF. The CDR3 nucleotides read TGTGCCAGCGGGAGCACCGACGAGACCCAGTACTTC. The chain uses TRBV6-6 and TRBJ2-5; TRBD2 might be the D (5 bases). The CDR3 covers 12 residues. Germline CDR1 is MNHNY and CDR2 is SVGAGI (reference sequence). Trimming took off 8 bases at V and 5 bases at J, with 12 bases between the two ends.

In its sample, this clonotype was seen many times. The chain has TRBV5-6 and TRBJ2-5; weak D call: TRBD1 (5 bases). V lost 1 base to trimming and J lost 1 base, with 14 bases between them. Germline CDR1 and CDR2: SGHDT and YYEEEE. CDR3 length: 16 residues. The CDR3 spells CASSLLAGIGQETQYF. The CDR3 nucleotides read TGTGCCAGCAGCTTGTTGGCAGGGATCGGCCAAGAGACCCAGTACTTC.

This clonotype was observed a few times. The rearrangement joins TRBV24-1 to TRBJ2-7; D is undetermined. V was pared by 9 bases and J by 2 bases, with 4 bases between. In germline, CDR1 is KGHDR, CDR2 SFDVKD. There are 10 residues in the CDR3. Here the CDR3 reads CATWAYEQYF. Written as DNA, the CDR3 is TGTGCCACCTGGGCCTACGAGCAGTACTTC.

This clonotype was seen many times. In DNA form, the CDR3 reads TGTGCCAGCAGTCGACTAGCGGGAGCGAACGAGCAGTACTTC. Protein product: CASSRLAGANEQYF. This chain uses TRBV12-3 or TRBV12-4 with TRBJ2-7; TRBD2 aligns across 12 bases. The J segment lost 5 bases and the V segment lost 5 bases, leaving 4 bases of the junction unmatched. The length of the CDR3 is 14 residues.

This clonotype has a handful of counts. The gene calls are TRBV3-1 and TRBJ1-2, with D uncertain. Trimming removed 0 bases from V and 9 bases from J, with 11 bases in between. The CDR3 covers 13 residues. Germline values: CDR1 LGHDT, CDR2 YNNKEL (reference sequence). The DNA of the CDR3 is TGTGCCAGCAGCCAAGATCTCGCAGGAAGCTACACCTTC. Translated: CASSQDLAGSYTF.

This clonotype was found a few times. V and J are TRBV4-2 and TRBJ2-4; TRBD1 might be the D (7 bases). Deletions cut 4 bases from V and 3 bases from J, with 16 bases between. Germline lookup yields CDR1 LGHNA and CDR2 YNFKEQ. The CDR3 contains 16 residues. CDR3 loop: CASSPYTRGDKNIQYF. As DNA, the CDR3 is TGTGCCAGCAGCCCCTACACCAGGGGGGACAAAAACATTCAGTACTTC.

The chain employs TRBV6-2 or TRBV6-3 and TRBJ2-3; D not resolved. V gave up 1 base and J gave up 3 bases, with 8 bases separating them. There are 14 residues in the CDR3. Germline values: CDR1 MNHEY, CDR2 SVGEGT. CDR3 sequence (DNA): TGTGCCAGCAGTTACTTTCGAGTTACAGATACGCAGTATTTT. Translated, it gives CASSYFRVTDTQYF.

The J gene is TRBJ1-1, the V gene TRBV10-3; D is possibly TRBD1 (5 bases). CDR3 length: 17 amino acids. Germline values: CDR1 ENHRY, CDR2 SYGVKD. V lost 0 bases to trimming and J lost 3 bases, with 17 bases between them. The CDR3 protein is CAISESMGRSWDTEAFF. The CDR3 DNA reads TGTGCCATCAGTGAGTCGATGGGGCGGTCCTGGGACACTGAAGCTTTCTTT.

This sequence joins TRBV24-1 and TRBJ2-3, with 9 positions matching TRBD2. CDR3 length: 13 residues. The germline V gene has CDR1 KGHDR and CDR2 SFDVKD. After removal of 12 bases from V and 1 base from J, the junction contained 4 bases not matched to a gene. The CDR3 protein is CASSGNRTDTQYF. The CDR3, as DNA: TGTGCCTCTAGCGGGAACCGCACAGATACGCAGTATTTT.

Only a few counts were recorded for this clonotype. DNA of the CDR3: TGTGCCAGCAGCCAAAACATGGGACAGCCCCAGCATTTT. Translating it yields CASSQNMGQPQHF. This sequence joins TRBV6-1 and TRBJ1-5; D gene uncertain. The germline gives CDR1 MNHNS, CDR2 SASEGT. This CDR3 comprises 13 residues. V shed 6 bases and J shed 7 bases, with 13 bases lying between them.

This clonotype was recorded many times. The chain has TRBV20-1 and TRBJ2-5; D is unresolved. The ends were cut back, 4 bases at V and 0 bases at J, with 6 bases in the middle. This CDR3 is 12 amino acids long. Germline CDR1 reads DFQATT; CDR2 reads SNEGSKA (reference sequence). The CDR3 nucleotides read TGCAGTGCTATACCCGACCAAGAGACCCAGTACTTC. It translates to CSAIPDQETQYF.

The chain links TRBV7-3 to TRBJ2-3; 7 nucleotides line up with TRBD1. The CDR3 totals 16 residues. Germline assignment: CDR1 SGHTA and CDR2 FQGTGA. Trimming took 5 bases from V and 2 from J; bases not matched to a gene: 10. The DNA for the CDR3 is TGTGCCAGCAGCCGTGGACAGGACTCTTTCACAGATACGCAGTATTTT. This gives the protein CASSRGQDSFTDTQYF.